The clone carrying this T cell receptor (beta chain) was counted only a few times. As yet, its antigen is unknown. The data were taken from a study of STAT5B mutations in CD4+ large granular lymphocyte leukemia. Study-level findings and limits: Patient CD4-sorted repertoires stayed more clonal than healthy ones after leukemic-clone removal. Compared with healthy controls (2/35), patient top clones favored TRBV06 (8/27).

The survey-level immunoSEQ assay was used. TCRdb's table, derived via immunoSEQ multiplex PCR, lists solely in-frame clones and lacks some. This sample has over 35,000 clones, with approximately 84% found just once. Germline V gene lookup returns CDR1 GTSNPN and CDR2 SVGIG (reference sequence). Trimming took 3 bases from V and 2 from J; bases not matched to a gene: 4. The CDR3 sequence is 14 residues long. The rearrangement joins TRBV30 to TRBJ1-2; 9 bases are a match to TRBD1. The sample was CD4+ T cells from blood buffy coats. The clonotype comes from a human donor in good health. The chain's CDR3 is CAWRTGGSNYGYTF. CDR3 sequence (DNA): TGTGCCTGGAGGACAGGGGGATCCAACTATGGCTACACCTTC. Full variable domain (outside the CDR3, taken from reference TRBV30 and TRBJ1-2): SQTIHQWPATLVQPVGSPLSLECTVEGTSNPNLYWYRQAAGRGLQLLFYSVGIGQISSEVPQNLSASRPQDRQFILSSKKLLLSDSGFYLCAWRTGGSNYGYTFGSGTRLTVV.